These 16 T cell receptor beta chains share one sample of origin, sequenced in a study of T cells in Graves' hyperthyroidism and ophthalmopathy. Regions amplified from RNA transcripts were the TCR beta CDR3 regions. The HTBI set primed first-round TCR CDR3 RT-PCR. TCRdb reprocessed the multiplex PCR reads via MiXCR and lists one record per CDR3 protein. The sample holds fewer than 350,000 distinct CDR3 sequences; approximately 14% are singletons and the top ten take 6.5% to 10%. The sample comprised blood. The receptors shown here come from a woman in her thirties or forties with Graves' hyperthyroidism.

Regarding this clonotype: An end of the junction does not agree with germline; a read error may underlie this. The chain combines TRBV6-1 with TRBJ1-2; D is perhaps TRBD1 (6 bases). The CDR3 has 15 residues. The germline gives CDR1 MNHNS, CDR2 SASEGT. The CDR3 here is CPSRQTGIRIYGYTF. As DNA, the CDR3 is TGTCCCAGCAGGCAAACAGGGATTCGGATCTACGGCTACACCTTC.

This clonotype was seen repeatedly, ten times or more. The V call is TRBV20-1, the J call TRBJ2-5, with D unclear. The germline V gene has CDR1 DFQATT and CDR2 SNEGSKA (reference sequence). The V end was cut by 3 bases, the J end by 2 bases, with 10 bases between. The CDR3 spans 13 residues. CDR3 DNA: TGCAGTGCTAGTGGGCGGAAACAAGAGACCCAGTACTTC. As protein: CSASGRKQETQYF.

This clonotype was counted many times. This chain joins TRBV28 and TRBJ1-4, with no clear D. V lost 2 bases and J lost 5, with 9 bases in between. The germline V gene has CDR1 MDHEN and CDR2 SYDVKM. The CDR3 sequence is 14 residues long. CDR3 amino acids: CASSLREVNEKLFF. CDR3 in DNA: TGTGCCAGCAGTTTACGGGAAGTGAATGAAAAACTGTTTTTT.

At least ten counts were recorded for this clonotype. The chain recombines TRBV11-2 with TRBJ2-2; a weak D match, TRBD2 (5 bases). Per germline, CDR1 SGHAT and CDR2 FQNNGV. V lost 5 bases to trimming and J lost 4 bases, with 11 bases between them. The CDR3 length is 14 residues. CDR3 loop: CASSATRATGELFF. The DNA for the CDR3 is TGTGCCAGCAGCGCCACGCGGGCCACCGGGGAGCTGTTTTTT.

This clonotype was observed at least ten times. The rearrangement links TRBV7-9 to TRBJ2-1; tentative D call: TRBD1 (6 bases). Germline CDR1 and CDR2: SEHNR and FQNEAQ (reference sequence). This CDR3 is built from 15 residues. Trimming took off 5 bases at V and 8 bases at J, with 19 bases between the two ends. This CDR3 reads CASSLGGLANHEQFF. The CDR3 DNA sequence: TGTGCCAGCAGCCTAGGGGGATTAGCTAACCATGAGCAGTTCTTC.

This clonotype was observed a handful of times. V is TRBV5-4 and J is TRBJ1-1, with 9 nucleotides matching TRBD1. The germline V gene has CDR1 SGHNT and CDR2 YYREEE (reference sequence). The junction had 16 bases not matched to a gene; V was cut back by 4 bases and J by 0 bases. The CDR3 is 19 amino acids. The CDR3 region is CASSRNAMTGGYMNTEAFF. The CDR3 nucleotides read TGTGCCAGCAGCCGAAATGCCATGACAGGGGGATATATGAACACTGAAGCTTTCTTT.

The V call is TRBV24-1, the J call TRBJ2-2, with TRBD2 matching 7 bases. CDR3 size: 15 residues. Germline lookup yields CDR1 KGHDR and CDR2 SFDVKD. Trimming at V came to 4 bases and at J to 6 bases, leaving 7 bases not matched to a gene. The CDR3 DNA follows: TGTGCCACCAGTGAATCGGGACTACTCGCCGGGGAGCTGTTTTTT. It codes for CATSESGLLAGELFF.

Ten or more counts support this clonotype. The chain employs TRBV2 and TRBJ2-5; TRBD2 is a possible D gene (7 bases). V gave up 4 bases and J gave up 2 bases, with 11 bases separating them. The CDR3 has 14 residues. Germline V CDR1 and CDR2: SNHLY, FYNNEI. The DNA of the CDR3 is TGTGCCAGCAGTGGGGGGGGCTTACAAGAGACCCAGTACTTC. This translates into CASSGGGLQETQYF.

The genes are TRBV5-5 and TRBJ2-7; TRBD2 matches 7 bases. V gave up 0 bases and J gave up 4 bases; unmatched junction bases: 13. The CDR3 sequence is 17 residues long. The germline CDR1 and CDR2 sequences are SGHKS and YYEKEE (reference sequence). CDR3 protein: CASSLASWAGEFYEQYF. DNA for the CDR3: TGTGCCAGCAGCTTGGCGTCCTGGGCGGGAGAGTTTTACGAGCAGTACTTC.

This clonotype was observed at least ten times. The gene calls are TRBV7-9 and TRBJ2-3; D is perhaps TRBD1 (5 bases). V lost 0 bases and J lost 3, with 10 bases in between. Germline V gene lookup returns CDR1 SEHNR and CDR2 FQNEAQ (reference sequence). The CDR3 is made up of 15 amino acids. The CDR3 DNA follows: TGTGCCAGCAGCTTAGCCCAGGGCTTGACAGATACGCAGTATTTT. The encoded protein is CASSLAQGLTDTQYF.

Notes on this clonotype: A much larger clone lies one base from this, so it may be a read error. The CDR3 does not end in the conserved phenylalanine or tryptophan, so this is likely a read error. The rearrangement uses TRBV20-1 and TRBJ1-3; the D gene is possibly TRBD1 (6 bases). Germline CDR1 DFQATT, CDR2 SNEGSKA (reference sequence). V gave up 3 bases and J gave up 3 bases, with 12 bases separating them. This CDR3 contains 14 residues. Here the CDR3 reads CSASNQGHGNTIYL. The CDR3 DNA is TGCAGTGCTAGTAATCAGGGACATGGAAACACCATATATCTT.

The sample holds many counts of this clonotype. The J gene is TRBJ1-1, the V gene TRBV7-6; 7 nucleotides align to TRBD1. V lost 1 base to trimming and J lost 4 bases; unmatched junction nucleotides: 6. There are 15 residues in the CDR3. The V gene's germline CDR1 is SGHVS and CDR2 FNYEAQ. The CDR3 here is CASSLGSGGGTEAFF. CDR3 sequence (DNA): TGTGCCAGCAGCTTAGGTTCAGGGGGGGGCACTGAAGCTTTCTTT.

At least ten counts were recorded for this clonotype. The chain links TRBV5-1 to TRBJ2-7; 12 bases fit TRBD1. J was trimmed by 3 bases and V by 4 bases; bases with no gene match: 14. Germline V lookup: CDR1 SGHRS, CDR2 YFSETQ. The CDR3 has 18 amino acids. For the CDR3, the DNA is TGCGCCAGCAGCCAAACCACAGGGACAGGGGGCTTCGGCTACGAGCAGTACTTC. Translation: CASSQTTGTGGFGYEQYF.

This clonotype was detected many times. The chain joins TRBV5-1 to TRBJ1-1, with D unclear. V was trimmed by 0 bases and J by 2 bases, leaving 8 bases between them. From germline, CDR1 is SGHRS and CDR2 YFSETQ. This CDR3 is built from 14 residues. The CDR3, as DNA: TGCGCCAGCAGCTTGGCCAGATCCAACACTGAAGCTTTCTTT. Translating gives CASSLARSNTEAFF.

There are a few counts of this clonotype. This chain joins TRBV10-3 and TRBJ1-1; 9 positions match TRBD1. The CDR3 loop spans 15 amino acids. From germline, CDR1 is ENHRY and CDR2 SYGVKD. V lost 6 bases to trimming and J lost 1 base; unmatched junction nucleotides: 6. CDR3 DNA: TGTGCCATCAGCAGACAGGGGGAGGCGAACACTGAAGCTTTCTTT. It yields the protein CAISRQGEANTEAFF.

This clonotype was picked up one time. The CDR3 sequence is CASSSSSGKTGELFF. In DNA, the CDR3 is TGTGCCAGTAGTTCATCTAGCGGGAAAACCGGGGAGCTGTTTTTT. The chain couples TRBV19 to TRBJ2-2; 9 nucleotides align to TRBD2. J gave up 5 bases and V 5 bases, and 6 bases lay outside the gene matches. Per germline, CDR1 LNHDA and CDR2 SQIVND (reference sequence). The CDR3 is 15 residues long.